Listed here are 21 T cell receptor beta chains from one sample, sequenced in a study of T cells after yellow fever vaccination. From the 5' RACE reads, TCRdb called clonotypes with MiXCR, one entry per CDR3 protein. The table records over 10,000 distinct CDR3 sequences, 4% to 6% of them present only once. The sequences come from PBMCs, either bulk or a sorted T-cell subset (CD4+, CD8+, memory, or dextramer-sorted; not recorded which), collected 45 days after the yellow fever booster vaccination. These TCRs come from a man younger than 45 who received the YFV17D yellow fever vaccine.

Comments on this clonotype: A junction end diverges from the germline sequence, so it may reflect a read error. The chain uses TRBV20-1 and TRBJ1-1, with unresolved D. The CDR3 has 12 amino acids. Germline CDR1 DFQATT, CDR2 SNEGSKA (reference sequence). For the CDR3, the DNA is TGCAGTGCTAGAGTGGCTTACACTGCAAGCCTCTTT. Amino acids: CSARVAYTASLF.

This clonotype was recorded at least ten times. V is TRBV12-3 or TRBV12-4 and J is TRBJ1-1; D might be TRBD1 (6 bases). The V end was cut by 4 bases, the J end by 4 bases, with 10 bases between. The CDR3 spans 13 residues. CDR3 nucleotide sequence: TGTGCCAGCAGTTCCACAGGGATCACTGAAGCTTTCTTT. Protein: CASSSTGITEAFF.

In the case of this clonotype: This may come from a read error, since a much larger clone is one base off. The CDR3 spells CASSDWSYNEQFF. CDR3 in DNA: TGTGCCAGCAGTGACTGGAGCTACAATGAGCAGTTCTTC. The chain carries TRBV25-1 and TRBJ2-1; D is unclear. Germline V gene lookup returns CDR1 MGHDK and CDR2 SYGVNS. V was cut by 3 bases and J by 3 bases, with 6 bases left in between. The CDR3 length is 13 residues.

Ten or more counts support this clonotype. V and J are TRBV20-1 and TRBJ2-3, with a weak D call TRBD2 (5 bases). V lost 5 bases and J 3 bases, leaving 15 bases between the germline ends. This CDR3 has 14 residues. From germline, CDR1 is DFQATT and CDR2 SNEGSKA (reference sequence). The CDR3 coding sequence is TGCAGTGCTCTGGACTCATGGGAAACAGATACGCAGTATTTT. Its translation: CSALDSWETDTQYF.

The sample holds many counts of this clonotype. The rearrangement links TRBV14 to TRBJ2-3; TRBD2 matches 9 bases. Germline assignment: CDR1 SGHDN and CDR2 FVKESK. After removal of 4 bases from V and 2 bases from J, the junction contained 7 bases not matched to a gene. The CDR3 extends over 16 amino acids. The CDR3 region has the DNA TGTGCCAGCAGCCCTAGCGGGATGTCATACACAGATACGCAGTATTTT. It translates to CASSPSGMSYTDTQYF.

This clonotype was counted ten times or more. The chain employs TRBV18 and TRBJ2-7, with D uncertain. V was pared by 2 bases and J by 5 bases, with 4 bases between. The CDR3 length is 11 residues. CDR1 is KGHSH and CDR2 is LQKENI in the germline V gene. The chain's CDR3 is CASSPGDEQYF. In DNA form, the CDR3 reads TGTGCCAGCTCACCAGGGGACGAGCAGTACTTC.

This clonotype was observed at least ten times. V usage is TRBV4-1 and J usage is TRBJ1-2, with D uncertain. CDR1 is MGHRA and CDR2 is YSYEKL in the germline V gene. The CDR3 has 14 residues. Trimming removed 1 base from V and 4 bases from J, with 10 bases in between. The CDR3 here is CASSQVNSFYGYTF. The DNA for the CDR3 is TGCGCCAGCAGCCAAGTAAACAGCTTCTATGGCTACACCTTC.

This clonotype was recorded many times. The V and J genes are TRBV5-5 and TRBJ2-3; D gene unclear. With 4 bases removed from V and 3 bases from J, the gap between germline ends came to 9 bases. The CDR3 runs 13 residues. Germline CDR1 SGHKS, CDR2 YYEKEE (reference sequence). The CDR3 DNA follows: TGTGCCAGCAGCCCCCAGGTTACAGATACGCAGTATTTT. Amino acid sequence: CASSPQVTDTQYF.

This clonotype was observed many times. This sequence joins TRBV12-3 or TRBV12-4 and TRBJ2-7, with D tentatively TRBD2 (6 bases). Trimming took 3 bases from V and 4 from J, leaving 10 bases between them. This CDR3 has 13 amino acids. CDR3 amino acids: CASSLEGRYEQYF. The CDR3 nucleotides read TGTGCCAGCAGTTTGGAGGGCAGATACGAGCAGTACTTC.

This clonotype was recorded once. Its ends do not fully match the called genes, so a read error is possible. V gene TRBV5-8 combines with J gene TRBJ2-7; D may be TRBD1 (6 bases). Germline V gene lookup returns CDR1 SGHTS and CDR2 YDEGEE. The CDR3 is 13 amino acids. CDR3 DNA sequence: TGTGCCATCAGCCCCGGGACACCCTGCGAGCAGTACTTC. Translating gives CAISPGTPCEQYF.

This clonotype was counted at least ten times. This chain connects TRBV7-9 to TRBJ2-5, with no clear D. This CDR3 comprises 13 residues. Germline V gene sequence: CDR1 SEHNR, CDR2 FQNEAQ (reference sequence). V was trimmed by 3 bases and J by 1 base, leaving 6 bases between them. The DNA for the CDR3 is TGTGCCAGCAGCTTTGGTTCCCAAGAGACCCAGTACTTC. This translates into CASSFGSQETQYF. The full variable domain, in which reference TRBV7-9 and TRBJ2-5 provide the parts outside the CDR3, is DTGVSQNPRHKITKRGQNVTFRCDPISEHNRLYWYRQTLGQGPEFLTYFQNEAQLEKSRLLSDRFSAERPKGSFSTLEIQRTEQGDSAMYLCASSFGSQETQYFGPGTRLLVL.

This clonotype was detected ten times or more. This CDR3 reads CATDFRGRTDTQYF. The CDR3 DNA is TGTGCCACCGACTTCAGGGGACGTACAGATACGCAGTATTTT. The chain uses TRBV5-6 and TRBJ2-3; D is perhaps TRBD1 (6 bases). CDR1 and CDR2 from the germline V gene are SGHDT and YYEEEE. CDR3 length equals 14 residues. Trimming took off 9 bases at V and 3 bases at J, with 17 bases between the two ends. Variable domain in full (rest from reference TRBV5-6 and TRBJ2-3): DAGVTQSPTHLIKTRGQQVTLRCSPKSGHDTVSWYQQALGQGPQFIFQYYEEEERQRGNFPDRFSGHQFPNYSSELNVNALLLGDSALYLCATDFRGRTDTQYFGPGTRLTVL.

This clonotype came up many times. The chain couples TRBV20-1 to TRBJ2-2; 8 bases match TRBD1. The CDR3 covers 15 residues. V was clipped by 3 bases and J by 2 bases; unmatched bases: 5. CDR1 and CDR2 (germline): DFQATT, SNEGSKA (reference sequence). In DNA form, the CDR3 reads TGCAGTGCTAGGCACAGGGGGTTAAACACCGGGGAGCTGTTTTTT. Encoded protein: CSARHRGLNTGELFF.

This clonotype was seen only a few times. A much larger clone sits a single nucleotide away, making a read error possible. This sequence joins TRBV15 and TRBJ2-1; D remains unclear. Per germline, CDR1 LNHNV and CDR2 YYDKDF (reference sequence). The CDR3 runs 13 residues. With 4 bases removed from V and 7 bases from J, the gap between germline ends came to 11 bases. CDR3: CATSIASENEQFF. In nucleotides, the CDR3 is TGTGCCACCAGCATCGCGTCGGAAAATGAGCAGTTCTTC.

This clonotype was detected many times. J is TRBJ1-4 and V is TRBV12-3 or TRBV12-4; D is uncertain. Trimming cost V 4 bases and J 8 bases, with 23 bases left between them. CDR3 length equals 17 residues. The CDR3 protein is CASSSFPPWADGEKLFF. CDR3 bases: TGTGCCAGCAGTTCCTTTCCCCCCTGGGCAGACGGGGAAAAACTGTTTTTT.

This clonotype has ten or more counts. The chain employs TRBV6-5 and TRBJ1-3; D is uncertain. Germline CDR1 is MNHEY and CDR2 is SVGAGI. The germline V and J ends were trimmed by 0 bases and 0 bases, with 15 bases remaining between them. The CDR3 length is 18 residues. The CDR3 here is CASSYSLQPLFSGNTIYF. CDR3 coding DNA: TGTGCCAGCAGTTACTCGTTACAGCCACTCTTCTCTGGAAACACCATATATTTT.

This clonotype showed up many times. This sequence joins TRBV20-1 and TRBJ2-7, with D uncertain. The CDR3 runs to 13 residues. Germline CDR1 DFQATT, CDR2 SNEGSKA (reference sequence). V was shortened by 3 bases and J by 2 bases, with 11 bases between the two germline ends. This CDR3 is CSASSSRTYEQYF. DNA for the CDR3: TGCAGTGCTAGTTCTTCTAGAACCTACGAGCAGTACTTC.

The table lists this clonotype with many counts. V gene TRBV5-1 combines with J gene TRBJ2-3; perhaps TRBD2 as D (5 bases). Germline CDR1 is SGHRS and CDR2 is YFSETQ. The V gene lost 5 bases and the J gene lost 4 bases, with 8 bases spanning the gap. The CDR3 sequence is 12 residues long. The CDR3 DNA follows: TGCGCCAGCAGTCTGGAGGCAGATACGCAGTATTTT. It encodes CASSLEADTQYF.

This clonotype was recorded many times. The rearrangement links TRBV13 to TRBJ2-3; 9 positions match TRBD2. Germline values: CDR1 PRHDT, CDR2 FYEKMQ (reference sequence). The CDR3 has 15 amino acids. With 2 bases clipped from V and 0 bases from J, the junction kept 0 bases outside the gene matches. DNA for the CDR3: TGTGCCAGCAGCTTACTAGCGGGGAGCACAGATACGCAGTATTTT. Protein product: CASSLLAGSTDTQYF.

This clonotype occurred many times. The chain joins TRBV20-1 to TRBJ2-7; 7 bases align to TRBD2. Trimming removed 6 bases from V and 0 bases from J; junction bases left unmatched: 11. The CDR3 contains 15 residues. Germline V gene sequence: CDR1 DFQATT, CDR2 SNEGSKA (reference sequence). CDR3: CSATVVASGSYEQYF. For the CDR3, the DNA is TGCAGTGCGACAGTGGTGGCTAGCGGCTCCTACGAGCAGTACTTC.

This clonotype has at least ten counts. V usage is TRBV10-2 and J usage is TRBJ2-7; D possibly corresponds to TRBD1 (6 bases). The V and J ends lost 4 bases and 5 bases respectively, with 15 bases between them. Germline values: CDR1 WSHSY, CDR2 SAAADI. The CDR3 length is 14 residues. The CDR3 nucleotides are TGCGCCAGCAGTGGCACAGGGAGATACCACGAGCAGTACTTC. Translated, it gives CASSGTGRYHEQYF.